The present T cell receptor (beta chain) was sequenced within a study of identical twins. This clonotype has a handful of counts. TCRdb independently ran MiXCR on the 5' RACE reads; one entry per CDR3 protein. The table includes a few hundred thousand distinct CDR3 sequences, over 9.5% detected once. This CDR3 spans 15 amino acids. V was pared by 4 bases and J by 0 bases, with 3 bases of the junction left unmatched. From germline, CDR1 is MNHEY and CDR2 SMNVEV (reference sequence). This same sample was also part of a study on yellow fever vaccine responses in identical twins. As reported in that work: Reportedly, twins' vaccine T cell responses looked partly convergent and partly personalized.

The sample was memory (CD45RO+) T cells sorted from blood. This clonotype was sampled from a woman aged 18-29 years in good health. The chain employs TRBV27 and TRBJ2-1; 7 bases align to TRBD1. The CDR3 sequence: CASSSWTGSYNEQFF. The CDR3 coding sequence is TGTGCCAGCAGTTCGTGGACAGGCTCCTACAATGAGCAGTTCTTC.